Shown below are 8 T cell receptor beta chains from a single sample sequenced in a study of Tregs in tolerant kidney transplant recipients. TCRdb keeps only in-frame clones here, not all; method: immunoSEQ multiplex PCR. Altogether just under 65,000 clones are present, 95% to 98% being singletons, with the ten largest covering approximately 0.36%. Sequenced material: Tregs from blood, taken before the transplant. These receptors were obtained from a human donor who received a combined kidney and bone marrow transplant.

This chain joins TRBV7-9 and TRBJ2-2; D might be TRBD2 (6 bases). The V end was cut by 5 bases, the J end by 5 bases, with 9 bases between. The germline V gene has CDR1 SEHNR and CDR2 FQNEAQ (reference sequence). The length of the CDR3 is 13 residues. This CDR3 reads CASSARGTGELFF. The CDR3 region has the DNA TGTGCCAGCAGCGCCCGGGGGACCGGGGAGCTGTTTTTT.

The gene calls are TRBV19 and TRBJ2-3, with a weak D call TRBD2 (5 bases). The V end was cut by 3 bases, the J end by 3 bases, with 13 bases between. Germline assignment: CDR1 LNHDA and CDR2 SQIVND (reference sequence). The CDR3 runs to 15 residues. The CDR3: CASSIGSGITDTQYF. The CDR3 DNA follows: TGTGCCAGTAGTATCGGAAGCGGAATAACAGATACGCAGTATTTT.

The chain carries TRBV10-3 and TRBJ1-5, with 12 positions matching TRBD1. J was trimmed by 5 bases and V by 8 bases; bases with no gene match: 7. Germline CDR1 and CDR2: ENHRY and SYGVKD. The CDR3 spans 15 residues. CDR3 sequence: CAIASGTGGDQPQHF. CDR3 sequence (DNA): TGTGCCATCGCATCCGGGACAGGGGGCGATCAGCCCCAGCATTTT.

V usage is TRBV20-1 and J usage is TRBJ2-1, with D hard to call. V was clipped by 1 base and J by 5 bases, with 3 bases between them. The CDR3 runs 11 residues. Germline-derived CDR1 and CDR2 are DFQATT and SNEGSKA (reference sequence). CDR3 DNA sequence: TGCAGTGCTAGAGCTGACAATGAGCAGTTCTTC. This gives the protein CSARADNEQFF.

The chain is built from TRBV7-6 and TRBJ2-3, with 10 nucleotides matching TRBD2. With V trimmed by 3 bases and J by 2 bases, 8 bases remained unmatched. Germline lookup yields CDR1 SGHVS and CDR2 FNYEAQ. This CDR3 is built from 17 residues. The CDR3, as DNA: TGTGCCAGCAGCTTTAAACTAGCGGGATCCCTCACAGATACGCAGTATTTT. It encodes CASSFKLAGSLTDTQYF.

The chain carries TRBV5-4 and TRBJ2-7; maybe TRBD2 (5 bases). The CDR3 extends over 13 amino acids. Germline CDR1 is SGHNT and CDR2 is YYREEE (reference sequence). Deletions cut 2 bases from V and 2 bases from J, with 8 bases between. The CDR3 protein is CASSFGVPYEQYF. As DNA, the CDR3 is TGTGCCAGCAGCTTCGGGGTCCCCTACGAGCAGTACTTC.

The chain carries TRBV7-3 and TRBJ2-3; D ambiguous. The V end lost 5 bases, the J end lost 2 bases, and 17 bases lay between the germline ends. The CDR3 extends over 16 amino acids. CDR1 and CDR2 (germline): SGHTA, FQGTGA. The CDR3 DNA follows: TGTGCCAGCAGCCCTGGAGTAGCCGCCATCACAGATACGCAGTATTTT. It codes for CASSPGVAAITDTQYF.

As regards this clone: This CDR3 is also generated by other DNA sequences in the sample. The chain is built from TRBV7-2 and TRBJ2-7; possible D gene TRBD1, 5 bases. Germline-derived CDR1 and CDR2 are SGHTA and FQGNSA. The CDR3 has 12 amino acids. The V and J ends lost 5 bases and 3 bases respectively, with 8 bases between them. CDR3 DNA: TGTGCCAGCAGCCTTCAGGGCTACGAGCAGTACTTC. Its translation is CASSLQGYEQYF.